A single T cell receptor (beta chain) is shown here with its context. This sample is drawn from a study of blood T cells in healthy people across ages. Sample-barcoded 5' priming and a J-beta primer mix drove a second PCR of about 6 to 11 cycles. TCRdb independently ran MiXCR on the 5' RACE reads; one entry per CDR3 protein. The sample holds about 840,000 distinct CDR3 sequences, approximately 32% seen once. The CDR3 sequence is 17 residues long. The germline CDR1 and CDR2 sequences are SGHTA and FQGNSA. The V gene end was trimmed by 1 base and the J gene end by 2 bases; junction bases not matched to a gene: 3. The sample also formed part of further work on T cells of mothers and their children.

The TCR comes from a woman aged 35 to 49 in good health. The sequenced sample was blood. The rearrangement joins TRBV7-2 to TRBJ2-6; 9 nucleotides match TRBD1. CDR3 amino acids: CASSLGTGVPGANVLTF. The CDR3 nucleotides read TGTGCCAGCAGCTTAGGGACAGGGGTACCTGGGGCCAACGTCCTGACTTTC.